This T cell receptor beta chain was recorded in a study of OX40 agonist ivuxolimab in advanced cancers. Study-level results: More expanded clones were seen, on average, in CD8+ T cells than in CD4+. Researchers did not determine the expanded peripheral T cells' antigen specificity. Partly responding patients at 0.1-3.0 mg/kg showed some of the smallest clonal expansion.

Concerning this clone itself: Its antigen remains unknown.

Exclusion applied to patients with autoimmune disease history or systemic immunosuppression. Clones were read by immunoSEQ multiplex PCR, and TCRdb kept only the in-frame ones, dropping some. The sample carries tens of thousands of clones, around 87% recorded once. The junction had 5 bases not matched to a gene; V was cut back by 5 bases and J by 6 bases. CDR1 is MDHEN and CDR2 is SYDVKM in the germline V gene. CDR3 length equals 14 residues. This TCR derives from an adult with an advanced solid tumor such as melanoma, head and neck, liver or kidney cancer. The chain has TRBV28 and TRBJ1-4, with 8 bases fitting TRBD1. The material was CD4+ or CD8+ T cells sorted from blood, obtained in a trial of the OX40 agonist ivuxolimab. CDR3 bases: TGTGCCAGCAGTCTCGGGACAGGAGATGAAAAACTGTTTTTT. Encoded protein: CASSLGTGDEKLFF.